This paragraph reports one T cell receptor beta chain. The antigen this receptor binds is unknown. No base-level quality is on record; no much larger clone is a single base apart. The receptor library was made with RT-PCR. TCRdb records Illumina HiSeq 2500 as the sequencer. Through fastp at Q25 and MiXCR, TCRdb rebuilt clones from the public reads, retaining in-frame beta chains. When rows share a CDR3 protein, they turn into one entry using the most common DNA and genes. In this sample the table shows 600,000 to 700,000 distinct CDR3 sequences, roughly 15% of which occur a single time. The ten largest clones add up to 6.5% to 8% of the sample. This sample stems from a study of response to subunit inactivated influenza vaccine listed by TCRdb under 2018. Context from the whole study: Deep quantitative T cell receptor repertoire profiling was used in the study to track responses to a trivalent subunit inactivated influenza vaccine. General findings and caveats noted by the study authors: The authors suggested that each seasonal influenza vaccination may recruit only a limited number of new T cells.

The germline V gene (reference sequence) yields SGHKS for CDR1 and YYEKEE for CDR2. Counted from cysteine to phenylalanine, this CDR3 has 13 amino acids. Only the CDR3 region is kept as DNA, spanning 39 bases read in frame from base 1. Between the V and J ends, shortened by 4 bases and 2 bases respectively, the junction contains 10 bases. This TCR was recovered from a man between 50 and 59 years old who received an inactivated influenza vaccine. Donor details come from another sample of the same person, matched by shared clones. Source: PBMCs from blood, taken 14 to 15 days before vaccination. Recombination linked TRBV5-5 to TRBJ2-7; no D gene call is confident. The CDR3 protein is CASSPFPAYEQYF. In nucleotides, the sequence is TGTGCCAGCAGCCCGTTCCCCGCCTACGAGCAGTACTTC.